The 29 T cell receptor beta chains listed next were all sequenced from one sample in a study of T cells of healthy individuals. TCRdb used MiXCR to reprocess the 5' RACE reads, holding one entry per CDR3 protein. Of nearly 100,000 distinct CDR3 sequences listed, 15% to 20% are singletons. The receptor set was obtained from a human donor in good health.

V gene TRBV5-1 combines with J gene TRBJ2-3; 9 nucleotides align to TRBD2. This CDR3 has 15 amino acids. In germline, CDR1 is SGHRS, CDR2 YFSETQ. J was trimmed by 0 bases and V by 4 bases; bases with no gene match: 3. CDR3 protein: CASSISGGSTDTQYF. CDR3 in DNA: TGCGCCAGCAGCATTAGCGGGGGAAGCACAGATACGCAGTATTTT.

In its sample, this clonotype was seen a few times. V usage is TRBV4-3 and J usage is TRBJ2-5; D remains ambiguous. This CDR3 region has 13 residues. The V gene's germline CDR1 is LGHNA and CDR2 YSLEER. Trimming left V 1 base short and J 4 bases short, with 7 bases between. CDR3 in amino acids: CASSQAPRETQYF. In nucleotides, the CDR3 is TGCGCCAGCAGCCAAGCTCCCCGAGAGACCCAGTACTTC.

This clonotype was counted a few times. The chain employs TRBV9 and TRBJ2-6; D may match TRBD1 or TRBD2 (5 bases each). This CDR3 is 18 amino acids long. In germline, CDR1 is SGDLS, CDR2 YYNGEE. Trimming cost V 4 bases and J 1 base, with 18 bases left between them. CDR3 loop: CASSPERGRASGANVLTF. The CDR3 region has the DNA TGTGCCAGCAGCCCCGAGAGGGGAAGGGCGTCTGGGGCCAACGTCCTGACTTTC. Using reference TRBV9 and TRBJ2-6 for the parts outside the CDR3, the full variable domain is DSGVTQTPKHLITATGQRVTLRCSPRSGDLSVYWYQQSLDQGLQFLIQYYNGEERAKGNILERFSAQQFPDLHSELNLSSLELGDSALYFCASSPERGRASGANVLTFGAGSRLTVL.

There are a few counts of this clonotype. The chain has TRBV6-6 and TRBJ2-5; 7 bases align to TRBD1. This CDR3 comprises 13 residues. The V gene end was trimmed by 8 bases and the J gene end by 5 bases; junction bases not matched to a gene: 8. Germline V lookup: CDR1 MNHNY, CDR2 SVGAGI (reference sequence). The CDR3 loop is CASSTGSFETQYF. The CDR3 DNA sequence: TGTGCCAGCTCGACAGGGAGTTTCGAGACCCAGTACTTC.

Many counts were recorded for this clonotype. The chain has TRBV4-3 and TRBJ1-3; no clear D. The germline V gene encodes CDR1 LGHNA and CDR2 YSLEER. With 3 bases removed from V and 0 bases from J, the gap between germline ends came to 6 bases. The CDR3 loop spans 14 amino acids. CDR3 sequence reads: CASSHASSGNTIYF. CDR3 bases: TGCGCCAGCAGCCACGCATCCTCTGGAAACACCATATATTTT.

This clonotype was detected ten times or more. The genes are TRBV28 and TRBJ2-5; D is possibly TRBD1 or TRBD2 (5 bases each). Trimming removed 3 bases at V and 5 bases at J, with 16 bases between. The length of the CDR3 is 15 residues. Germline CDR1 is MDHEN and CDR2 is SYDVKM. CDR3 residues: CASSLGRRITETQYF. CDR3 nucleotide sequence: TGTGCCAGCAGTTTGGGACGTCGGATAACGGAGACCCAGTACTTC. Together with reference TRBV28 and TRBJ2-5, the CDR3 gives the full variable domain: DVKVTQSSRYLVKRTGEKVFLECVQDMDHENMFWYRQDPGLGLRLIYFSYDVKMKEKGDIPEGYSVSREKKERFSLILESASTNQTSMYLCASSLGRRITETQYFGPGTRLLVL.

This clonotype was counted many times. The chain links TRBV6-2 or TRBV6-3 to TRBJ2-4; 11 bases are shared with TRBD2. CDR3 length equals 20 residues. Germline V gene sequence: CDR1 MNHEY, CDR2 SVGEGT. Trimming cost V 3 bases and J 0 bases; bases outside gene matches: 13. CDR3 region: CASSYRTSGRGEVAKNIQYF. CDR3 nucleotides: TGTGCCAGCAGTTATCGGACTAGCGGGCGCGGGGAAGTAGCCAAAAACATTCAGTACTTC.

The CDR3 region is CASARDSDLYEQYF. CDR3 nucleotides: TGTGCCAGCGCCCGGGACAGTGATCTCTACGAGCAGTACTTC. The genes are TRBV28 and TRBJ2-7; 7 nucleotides match TRBD1. CDR1 is MDHEN, CDR2 SYDVKM, per germline. The CDR3 sequence is 14 residues long. Germline trimming cut 8 bases from V and 3 bases from J; bases unmatched to any gene: 10.

This clonotype was seen a few times. The V and J genes are TRBV28 and TRBJ1-5, with D unresolved. V lost 5 bases, J lost 2 bases, and 16 bases lay in between. This CDR3 is 16 amino acids long. The V gene's germline CDR1 is MDHEN and CDR2 SYDVKM. The DNA for the CDR3 is TGTGCCAGCAGTCCCCAGTGGGCAGGAGGCAATCAGCCCCAGCATTTT. It codes for CASSPQWAGGNQPQHF.

The sample holds many counts of this clonotype. The V call is TRBV20-1, the J call TRBJ2-7; 8 bases match TRBD2. V trimming: 2 bases; J trimming: 2 bases; junction bases outside the gene matches: 5. CDR3 length equals 14 residues. Germline loops: CDR1 DFQATT, CDR2 SNEGSKA (reference sequence). CDR3 loop: CSARIAGNPYEQYF. CDR3 sequence (DNA): TGCAGTGCTAGAATAGCGGGAAACCCCTACGAGCAGTACTTC.

A few counts support this clonotype. The chain has TRBV6-1 and TRBJ1-5; TRBD1 might be the D (6 bases). This CDR3 spans 16 amino acids. Trimming stripped 5 bases from V and 2 bases from J, with 16 bases between. Germline CDR1 MNHNS, CDR2 SASEGT. CDR3 residues: CASSRAEGVGNQPQHF. For the CDR3, the DNA is TGTGCCAGCAGTCGGGCAGAGGGGGTCGGCAATCAGCCCCAGCATTTT.

This clonotype was seen more than once but under ten times. The V gene is TRBV10-3, the J gene TRBJ2-7; 8 bases are shared with TRBD1. Germline CDR1 is ENHRY and CDR2 is SYGVKD. The junction had 3 bases not matched to a gene; V was cut back by 8 bases and J by 3 bases. This CDR3 spans 12 amino acids. The CDR3 loop reads CAIGQGDYEQYF. CDR3 coding DNA: TGTGCCATCGGACAGGGTGACTACGAGCAGTACTTC.

V gene TRBV28 combines with J gene TRBJ2-5, with D possibly matching TRBD1 (5 bases). Germline V gene lookup returns CDR1 MDHEN and CDR2 SYDVKM. The V end was cut by 5 bases, the J end by 4 bases, with 14 bases between. The CDR3 runs to 14 residues. CDR3 region: CASSNGALRETQYF. The CDR3 DNA follows: TGTGCCAGCAGTAATGGGGCTTTACGAGAGACCCAGTACTTC.

A word on this clonotype: An end of the junction does not agree with germline; a read error may underlie this. The chain combines TRBV20-1 with TRBJ1-6, with D unclear. CDR3 size: 13 residues. The germline CDR1 and CDR2 sequences are DFQATT and SNEGSKA (reference sequence). The CDR3 region has the DNA TGCAGTGCTAGAGATCCCGGAAATTCACCCCCCCACTTT. Protein sequence: CSARDPGNSPPHF.

The gene calls are TRBV20-1 and TRBJ2-7; D uncertain. The V end was cut by 6 bases, the J end by 6 bases, with 15 bases between. The CDR3 has 12 amino acids. Looked up from germline, CDR1 is DFQATT and CDR2 is SNEGSKA (reference sequence). CDR3 loop: CSAPLGSFEQYF. The CDR3 DNA is TGCAGTGCCCCCCTGGGTAGCTTCGAGCAGTACTTC.

This chain links TRBV5-1 with TRBJ2-2; D may be TRBD1 (5 bases). The CDR3 is 15 amino acids. CDR1 and CDR2 from the germline V gene are SGHRS and YFSETQ. V lost 1 base to trimming and J lost 2 bases, with 9 bases between them. The CDR3, as DNA: TGCGCCAGCAGCTTGCAGGGTCTTAACACCGGGGAGCTGTTTTTT. This encodes CASSLQGLNTGELFF.

This chain joins TRBV7-2 and TRBJ2-1; D is undetermined. The CDR3 covers 12 residues. V lost 1 base and J 11 bases, leaving 9 bases between the germline ends. Germline CDR1 and CDR2: SGHTA and FQGNSA. The CDR3 sequence is CASSLGGRQQFF. The CDR3 region has the DNA TGTGCCAGCAGCTTAGGTGGGCGGCAGCAGTTCTTC.

This clonotype was picked up a small number of times. An end of the junction differs from the germline gene, which may be a read error. V and J are TRBV28 and TRBJ2-7; possibly TRBD1 for D (6 bases). The CDR3 contains 12 residues. Per the germline V gene, CDR1 is MDHEN and CDR2 is SYDVKM. CDR3 in DNA: TGTGCCAGCATTTTAACAGGGCAAAGGACCTTTTTC. The encoded protein is CASILTGQRTFF.

V is TRBV7-2 and J is TRBJ1-1; 7 bases align to TRBD1. CDR1 SGHTA and CDR2 FQGNSA come from the germline V gene. This CDR3 is 14 amino acids long. V lost 5 bases and J lost 4; bases outside the gene matches: 7. CDR3 DNA sequence: TGTGCCAGCAGCGTGACAGGGAGTATCACTGAAGCTTTCTTT. Protein sequence: CASSVTGSITEAFF.

This clonotype has just a few counts. The chain carries TRBV6-5 and TRBJ2-7; D not certain. In germline, CDR1 is MNHEY, CDR2 SVGAGI. The length of the CDR3 is 14 residues. V lost 2 bases, J lost 2 bases, and 10 bases lay in between. This CDR3 reads CASSYGLSTYEQYF. As DNA, the CDR3 is TGTGCCAGCAGTTACGGGTTATCCACCTACGAGCAGTACTTC.

The rearrangement uses TRBV2 and TRBJ1-6, with D possibly being TRBD1 (5 bases). In germline, CDR1 is SNHLY, CDR2 FYNNEI. V was shortened by 7 bases and J by 9 bases, with 13 bases between the two germline ends. The CDR3 covers 13 residues. The CDR3 reads CASNGQTGSPLHF. CDR3 bases: TGTGCCAGCAATGGACAAACGGGTTCACCCCTCCACTTT.

This clonotype was detected many times. CDR3 sequence reads: CASSPLGAYEQYF. The CDR3 DNA is TGTGCCAGCAGCCCCTTGGGGGCCTACGAGCAGTACTTC. This chain links TRBV3-1 with TRBJ2-7; the D gene could be TRBD1 or TRBD2 (5 bases each). Germline loops: CDR1 LGHDT, CDR2 YNNKEL (reference sequence). Trimming stripped 4 bases from V and 2 bases from J, with 9 bases between. The CDR3 length is 13 residues.

V and J are TRBV28 and TRBJ2-3, with 12 bases lining up with TRBD1. The CDR3 spans 16 residues. After removal of 3 bases from V and 6 bases from J, the junction contained 7 bases not matched to a gene. Germline V gene sequence: CDR1 MDHEN, CDR2 SYDVKM. The CDR3 sequence: CASSFRDRGRWDTQYF. Written as DNA, the CDR3 is TGTGCCAGCAGTTTCCGGGACAGGGGGCGTTGGGATACGCAGTATTTT. Full variable domain (rest looked up from reference TRBV28 and TRBJ2-3): DVKVTQSSRYLVKRTGEKVFLECVQDMDHENMFWYRQDPGLGLRLIYFSYDVKMKEKGDIPEGYSVSREKKERFSLILESASTNQTSMYLCASSFRDRGRWDTQYFGPGTRLTVL.

The chain uses TRBV6-5 and TRBJ2-7; tentatively, D is TRBD2 (5 bases). CDR3 length equals 14 residues. V lost 5 bases to trimming and J lost 3 bases, with 14 bases between them. Germline CDR1 MNHEY, CDR2 SVGAGI. CDR3 in DNA: TGTGCCAGCAGTCGCGGGCCACAGAACTACGAGCAGTACTTC. Translated: CASSRGPQNYEQYF.

This clonotype has a handful of counts. The V and J genes are TRBV6-5 and TRBJ1-2; D remains ambiguous. Germline CDR1 MNHEY, CDR2 SVGAGI. This CDR3 comprises 15 residues. V shed 8 bases and J shed 0 bases, with 16 bases lying between them. As DNA, the CDR3 is TGTGCCAGCCGATTTACCCTTGATACTAACTATGGCTACACCTTC. It is translated as CASRFTLDTNYGYTF.

This chain joins TRBV5-4 and TRBJ1-6; D uncertain. V was clipped by 5 bases and J by 7 bases, with 10 bases between them. Germline V lookup: CDR1 SGHNT, CDR2 YYREEE (reference sequence). There are 13 residues in the CDR3. DNA of the CDR3: TGTGCCAGCAGAGGGCCAGGCAATTCACCCCTCCACTTT. Translating it yields CASRGPGNSPLHF.

This clonotype was recorded at least ten times. The chain uses TRBV28 and TRBJ1-5; D perhaps matches TRBD1 (5 bases). The CDR3 consists of 14 residues. CDR1 is MDHEN, CDR2 SYDVKM, per germline. Trimming shortened V by 1 base and J by 7 bases, and 11 bases separated the two germline ends. CDR3 DNA sequence: TGTGCCAGCAGTTTATCGTCAGGGAGGCAGCCCCAGCATTTT. Amino acids: CASSLSSGRQPQHF.

The V and J genes are TRBV7-2 and TRBJ2-7, with 9 positions matching TRBD2. The length of the CDR3 is 14 residues. J was trimmed by 6 bases and V by 5 bases; bases with no gene match: 8. CDR1 is SGHTA, CDR2 FQGNSA, per germline. The CDR3 nucleotides read TGTGCCAGCAGCCTGACTAGCGGCAAAGGCGAGCAGTACTTC. This translates into CASSLTSGKGEQYF.

The V and J genes are TRBV6-5 and TRBJ2-7; 14 bases are a match to TRBD2. The V gene end was trimmed by 0 bases and the J gene end by 2 bases; junction bases not matched to a gene: 0. The V gene's germline CDR1 is MNHEY and CDR2 SVGAGI. The CDR3 loop spans 16 amino acids. CDR3: CASSYSTSGRAYEQYF. As DNA, the CDR3 is TGTGCCAGCAGTTACTCGACTAGCGGGAGGGCCTACGAGCAGTACTTC.